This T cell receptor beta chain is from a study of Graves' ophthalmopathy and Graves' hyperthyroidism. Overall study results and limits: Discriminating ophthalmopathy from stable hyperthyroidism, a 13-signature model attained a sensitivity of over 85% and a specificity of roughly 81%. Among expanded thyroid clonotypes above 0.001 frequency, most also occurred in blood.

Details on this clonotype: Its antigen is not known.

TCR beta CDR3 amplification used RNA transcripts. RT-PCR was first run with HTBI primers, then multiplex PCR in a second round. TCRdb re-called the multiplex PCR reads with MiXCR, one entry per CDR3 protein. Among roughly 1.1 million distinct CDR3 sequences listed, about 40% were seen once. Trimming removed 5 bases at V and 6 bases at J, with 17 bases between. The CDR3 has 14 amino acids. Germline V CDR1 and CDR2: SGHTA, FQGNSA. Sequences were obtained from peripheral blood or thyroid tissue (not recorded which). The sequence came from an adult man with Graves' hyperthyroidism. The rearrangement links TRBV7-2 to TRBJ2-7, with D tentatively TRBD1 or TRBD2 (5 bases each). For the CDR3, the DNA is TGTGCCAGCAGCACTCGGGGCTTTAGCGCCGAGCAGTACTTC. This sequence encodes CASSTRGFSAEQYF.